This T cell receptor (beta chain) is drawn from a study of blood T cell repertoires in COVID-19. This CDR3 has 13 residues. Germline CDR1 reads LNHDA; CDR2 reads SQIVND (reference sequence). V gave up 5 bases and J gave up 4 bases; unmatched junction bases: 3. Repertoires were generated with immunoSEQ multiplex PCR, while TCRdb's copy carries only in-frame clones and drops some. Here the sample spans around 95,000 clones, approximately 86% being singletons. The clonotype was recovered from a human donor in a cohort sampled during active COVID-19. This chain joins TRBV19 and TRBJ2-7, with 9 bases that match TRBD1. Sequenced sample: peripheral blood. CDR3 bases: TGTGCCAGTAGTCCGGACAGGGGATACGAGCAGTACTTC. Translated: CASSPDRGYEQYF. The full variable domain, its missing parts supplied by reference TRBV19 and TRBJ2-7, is DGGITQSPKYLFRKEGQNVTLSCEQNLNHDAMYWYRQDPGQGLRLIYYSQIVNDFQKGDIAEGYSVSREKKESFPLTVTSAQKNPTAFYLCASSPDRGYEQYFGPGTRLTVT.